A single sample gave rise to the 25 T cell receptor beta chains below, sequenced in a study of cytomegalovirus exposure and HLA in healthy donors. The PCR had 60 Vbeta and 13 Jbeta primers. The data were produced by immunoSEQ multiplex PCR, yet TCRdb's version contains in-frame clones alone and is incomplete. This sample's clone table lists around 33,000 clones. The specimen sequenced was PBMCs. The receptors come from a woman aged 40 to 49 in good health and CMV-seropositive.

For the CDR3, the DNA is TGTGCCAGCAGTGTTTTACAGGGACGAACCTACGAGCAGTACTTC. Protein product: CASSVLQGRTYEQYF. This rearrangement joins TRBV2 to TRBJ2-7; maybe TRBD1 (6 bases). This CDR3 comprises 15 residues. The germline V gene encodes CDR1 SNHLY and CDR2 FYNNEI. The V end lost 4 bases, the J end lost 2 bases, and 15 bases lay between the germline ends.

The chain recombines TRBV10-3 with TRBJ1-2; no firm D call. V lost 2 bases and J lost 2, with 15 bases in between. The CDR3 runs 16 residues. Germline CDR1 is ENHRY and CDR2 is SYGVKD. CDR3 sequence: CAISELLASQNYGYTF. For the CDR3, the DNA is TGTGCCATCAGTGAGCTGTTGGCATCCCAAAACTATGGCTACACCTTC.

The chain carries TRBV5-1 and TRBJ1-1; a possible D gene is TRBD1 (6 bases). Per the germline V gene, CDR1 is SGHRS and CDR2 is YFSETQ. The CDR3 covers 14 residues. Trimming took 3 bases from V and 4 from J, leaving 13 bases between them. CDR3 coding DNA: TGCGCCAGCAGCTGGGGGGAGGGGGGCACTGAAGCTTTCTTT. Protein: CASSWGEGGTEAFF.

The CDR3 spells CASSWAKIAGVSTDTQYF. In DNA, the CDR3 is TGCGCCAGCAGCTGGGCCAAGATAGCGGGAGTGAGCACAGATACGCAGTATTTT. The gene calls are TRBV5-1 and TRBJ2-3; 9 nucleotides line up with TRBD2. V lost 3 bases, J lost 0 bases, and 11 bases stayed unmatched. CDR1 and CDR2 (germline): SGHRS, YFSETQ. This CDR3 has 18 residues.

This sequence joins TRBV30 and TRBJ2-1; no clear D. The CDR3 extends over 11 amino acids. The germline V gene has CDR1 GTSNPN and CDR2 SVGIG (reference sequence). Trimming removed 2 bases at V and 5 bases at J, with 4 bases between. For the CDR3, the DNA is TGTGCCTGGAGTCGGGACAATGAGCAGTTCTTC. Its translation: CAWSRDNEQFF.

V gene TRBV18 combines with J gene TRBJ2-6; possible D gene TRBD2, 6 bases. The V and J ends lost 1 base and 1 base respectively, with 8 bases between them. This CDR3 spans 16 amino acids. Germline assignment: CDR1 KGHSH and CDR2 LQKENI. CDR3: CASSPQAGSGANVLTF. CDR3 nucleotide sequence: TGTGCCAGCTCACCACAGGCGGGATCTGGGGCCAACGTCCTGACTTTC.

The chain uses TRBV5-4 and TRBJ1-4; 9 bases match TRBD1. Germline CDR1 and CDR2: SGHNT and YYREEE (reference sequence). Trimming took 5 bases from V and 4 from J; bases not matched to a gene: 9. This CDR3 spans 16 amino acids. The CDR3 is CASRQTGGGGNEKLFF. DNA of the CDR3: TGTGCCAGCAGACAAACAGGGGGCGGGGGTAATGAAAAACTGTTTTTT.

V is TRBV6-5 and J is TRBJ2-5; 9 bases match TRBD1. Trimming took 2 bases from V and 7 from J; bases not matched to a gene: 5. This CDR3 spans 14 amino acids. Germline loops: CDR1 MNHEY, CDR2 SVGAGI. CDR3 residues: CASSYLPGQGTQYF. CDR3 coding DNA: TGTGCCAGCAGTTACCTTCCGGGACAGGGGACCCAGTACTTC.

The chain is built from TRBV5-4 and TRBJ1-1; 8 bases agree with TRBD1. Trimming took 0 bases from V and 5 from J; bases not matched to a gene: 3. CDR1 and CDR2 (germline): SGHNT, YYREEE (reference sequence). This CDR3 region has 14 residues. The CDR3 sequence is CASSLAGGGTEAFF. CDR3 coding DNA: TGTGCCAGCAGCTTGGCAGGGGGCGGAACTGAAGCTTTCTTT.

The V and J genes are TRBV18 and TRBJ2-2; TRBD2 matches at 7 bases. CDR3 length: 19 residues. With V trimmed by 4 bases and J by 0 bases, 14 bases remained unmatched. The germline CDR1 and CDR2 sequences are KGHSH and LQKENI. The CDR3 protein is CASSLLRQREASNTGELFF. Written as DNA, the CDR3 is TGTGCCAGCTCACTTCTAAGGCAGCGGGAAGCGTCGAACACCGGGGAGCTGTTTTTT.

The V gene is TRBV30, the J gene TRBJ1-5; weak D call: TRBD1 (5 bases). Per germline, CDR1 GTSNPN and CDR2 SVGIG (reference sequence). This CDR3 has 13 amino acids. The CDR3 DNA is TGTGCAACGGGGGGAGGGCGGAATCAGCCCCAGCATTTT. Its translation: CATGGGRNQPQHF.

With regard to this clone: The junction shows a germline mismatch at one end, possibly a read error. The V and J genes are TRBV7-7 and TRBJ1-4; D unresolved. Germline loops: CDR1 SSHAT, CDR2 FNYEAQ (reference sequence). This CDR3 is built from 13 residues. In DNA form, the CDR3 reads TGTGCTAGCAGCTTAAATCTTAATGAAAAACTGTTTTTT. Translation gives CASSLNLNEKLFF.

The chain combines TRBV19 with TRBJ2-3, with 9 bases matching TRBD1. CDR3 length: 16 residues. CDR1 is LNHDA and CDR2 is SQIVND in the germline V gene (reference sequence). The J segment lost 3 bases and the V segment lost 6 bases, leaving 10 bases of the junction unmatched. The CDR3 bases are TGTGCCAGTAGGGAACAGGGGGCACAGAGTACAGATACGCAGTATTTT. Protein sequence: CASREQGAQSTDTQYF.

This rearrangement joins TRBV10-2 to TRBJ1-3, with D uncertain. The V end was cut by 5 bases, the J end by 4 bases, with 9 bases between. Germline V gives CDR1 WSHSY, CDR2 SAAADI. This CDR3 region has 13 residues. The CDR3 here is CASSRGDGNTIYF. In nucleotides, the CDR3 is TGCGCCAGCAGTCGCGGAGACGGAAACACCATATATTTT.

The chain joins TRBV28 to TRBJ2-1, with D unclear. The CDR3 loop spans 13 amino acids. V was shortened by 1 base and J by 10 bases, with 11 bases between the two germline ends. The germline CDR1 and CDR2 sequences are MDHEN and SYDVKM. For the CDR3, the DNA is TGTGCCAGCAGTTTATCTGCTCGAGGAGAGCAGTTCTTC. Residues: CASSLSARGEQFF.

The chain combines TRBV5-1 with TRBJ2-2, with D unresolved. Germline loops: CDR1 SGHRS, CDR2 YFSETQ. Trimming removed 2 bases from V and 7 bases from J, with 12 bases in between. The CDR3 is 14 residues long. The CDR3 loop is CASSFGSSGGELFF. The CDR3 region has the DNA TGCGCCAGCAGCTTTGGTTCGTCAGGCGGGGAGCTGTTTTTT.

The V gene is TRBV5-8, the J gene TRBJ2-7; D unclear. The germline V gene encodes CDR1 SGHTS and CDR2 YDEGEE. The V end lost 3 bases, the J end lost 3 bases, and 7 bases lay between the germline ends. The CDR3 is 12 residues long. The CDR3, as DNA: TGTGCCAGCAGCTCCCCGGTCTACGAGCAGTACTTC. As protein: CASSSPVYEQYF.

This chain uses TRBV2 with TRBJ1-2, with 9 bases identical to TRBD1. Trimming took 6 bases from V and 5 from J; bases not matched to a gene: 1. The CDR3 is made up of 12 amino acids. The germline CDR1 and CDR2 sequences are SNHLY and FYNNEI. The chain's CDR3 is CASRDRGYGYTF. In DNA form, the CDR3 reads TGTGCCAGCAGGGACAGGGGTTATGGCTACACCTTC.

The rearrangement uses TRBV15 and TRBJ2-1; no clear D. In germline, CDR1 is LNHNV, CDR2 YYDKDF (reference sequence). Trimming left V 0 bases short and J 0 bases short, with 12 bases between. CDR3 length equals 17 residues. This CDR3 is CATSRDYSESSYNEQFF. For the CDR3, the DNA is TGTGCCACCAGCAGAGACTACTCGGAGAGCTCCTACAATGAGCAGTTCTTC.

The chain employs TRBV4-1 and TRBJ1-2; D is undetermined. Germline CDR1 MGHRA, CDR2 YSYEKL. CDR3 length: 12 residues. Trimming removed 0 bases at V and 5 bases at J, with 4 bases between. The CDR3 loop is CASSQERYGYTF. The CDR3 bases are TGCGCCAGCAGCCAAGAGCGGTATGGCTACACCTTC.

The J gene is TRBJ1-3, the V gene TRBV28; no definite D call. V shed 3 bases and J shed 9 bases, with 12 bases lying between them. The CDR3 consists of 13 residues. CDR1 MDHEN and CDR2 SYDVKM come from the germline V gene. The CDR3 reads CASSLGGRSTIYF. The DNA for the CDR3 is TGTGCCAGCAGTTTGGGAGGGAGGAGCACCATATATTTT.

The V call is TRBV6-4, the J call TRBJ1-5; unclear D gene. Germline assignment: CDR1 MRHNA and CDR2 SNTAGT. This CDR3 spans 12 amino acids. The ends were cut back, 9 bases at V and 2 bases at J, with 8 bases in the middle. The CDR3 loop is CARTSRNQPQHF. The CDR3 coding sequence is TGTGCCAGGACATCTCGCAATCAGCCCCAGCATTTT.

This CDR3 reads CAWSPYGEGEQYF. As DNA, the CDR3 is TGTGCCTGGAGTCCCTACGGGGAGGGCGAGCAGTACTTC. The chain recombines TRBV30 with TRBJ2-5; TRBD2 aligns across 7 bases. The J call is in doubt because the DNA end fits TRBJ2-7 better. Germline V lookup: CDR1 GTSNPN, CDR2 SVGIG (reference sequence). This CDR3 has 13 amino acids.

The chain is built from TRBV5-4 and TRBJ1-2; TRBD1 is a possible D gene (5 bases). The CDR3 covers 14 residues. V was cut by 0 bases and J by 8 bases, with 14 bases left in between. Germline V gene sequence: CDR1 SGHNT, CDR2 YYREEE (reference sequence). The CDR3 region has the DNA TGTGCCAGCAGCTTGGTCGTGGGGGGAGTAGGCTACACCTTC. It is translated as CASSLVVGGVGYTF.

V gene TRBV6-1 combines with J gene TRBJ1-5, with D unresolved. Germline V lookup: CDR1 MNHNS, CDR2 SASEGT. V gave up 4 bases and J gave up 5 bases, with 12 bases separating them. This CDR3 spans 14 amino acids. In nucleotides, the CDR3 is TGTGCCAGCAGTGGGCGGGAACGGGATCAGCCCCAGCATTTT. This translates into CASSGRERDQPQHF.